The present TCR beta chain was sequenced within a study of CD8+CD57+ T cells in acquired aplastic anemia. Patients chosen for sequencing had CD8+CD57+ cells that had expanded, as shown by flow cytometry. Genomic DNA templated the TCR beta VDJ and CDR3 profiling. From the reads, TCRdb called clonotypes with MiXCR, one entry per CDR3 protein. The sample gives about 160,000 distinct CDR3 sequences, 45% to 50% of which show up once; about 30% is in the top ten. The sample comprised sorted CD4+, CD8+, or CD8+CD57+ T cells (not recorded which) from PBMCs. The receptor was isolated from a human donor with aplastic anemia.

The CDR3 loop is CSVGAGTSETQYF. The CDR3, as DNA: TGCAGCGTTGGAGCCGGGACTAGCGAGACCCAGTACTTC. The J gene is TRBJ2-5, the V gene TRBV29-1; the match to TRBD2 covers 9 bases. The CDR3 length is 13 residues. CDR1 SQVTM and CDR2 ANQGSEA come from the germline V gene. J gave up 5 bases and V 4 bases, and 5 bases lay outside the gene matches.